This TCR beta chain was captured by sequencing in a study of T cells expressing NK-cell markers. From the 5' RACE reads, TCRdb lists one entry per CDR3 protein and no DNA. The table for this sample gives roughly 180,000 distinct CDR3 sequences. This CDR3 contains 13 residues. Germline-derived CDR1 and CDR2 are SGHDT and YYEEEE. The TCR originated in a man between 18 and 69 years old in good health. This rearrangement joins TRBV5-6 to TRBJ2-7. Sequenced input: blood T cells: a sorted CD56 or NKG2C T cell subset, CD4+ or CD8+ T cells, or bulk PBMC T cells (not recorded which). The CDR3 sequence is CASSLDGPYEQYF.